The 21 T cell receptor beta chains reported below all come from one sample, sequenced in a study of T-cell memory formation after mild COVID-19. Each CDR3 protein is one row after TCRdb ran MiXCR on the 5' RACE reads. The sample includes 580,000 or so distinct CDR3 sequences, 15% to 20% of them seen just once. Sequencing was done on a sample of PBMCs or a T cell subset sorted from them (not recorded which). These receptor sequences come from an adult woman who had mild COVID-19 (a few samples of this study predate the infection). Cell type and time point are not known.

The chain employs TRBV21-1 and TRBJ2-1; TRBD2 was called by the table and not checked on the DNA. TRBV21-1 is classified as a pseudogene. The CDR3 is made up of 18 amino acids. CDR3 nucleotides: TGTGCCAGCAGCCCAAAAGGCCAAGCGGGGTTGTCCTACAATGAGCAGTTCTTC. It encodes CASSPKGQAGLSYNEQFF.

CDR3 sequence reads: CATSEGSLNQPQHF. The CDR3 DNA reads TGTGCCACCAGTGAGGGCAGCCTCAATCAGCCCCAGCATTTT. The gene calls are TRBV24-1 and TRBJ1-5, with D unclear. The CDR3 runs to 14 residues. CDR1 and CDR2 from the germline V gene are KGHDR and SFDVKD. V lost 4 bases and J lost 3, with 9 bases in between.

The V and J genes are TRBV5-1 and TRBJ2-3; either TRBD1 or TRBD2 may supply D (6 bases each). V was pared by 4 bases and J by 3 bases, with 15 bases between. The CDR3 length is 15 residues. CDR1 and CDR2 (germline): SGHRS, YFSETQ. The CDR3 loop is CASSTGRQGTDTQYF. Written as DNA, the CDR3 is TGCGCCAGCAGCACAGGGAGGCAGGGGACAGATACGCAGTATTTT.

This clonotype has only a few counts. V usage is TRBV5-1 and J usage is TRBJ2-1; 12 bases agree with TRBD2. V was clipped by 0 bases and J by 8 bases; unmatched bases: 6. Germline CDR1 is SGHRS and CDR2 is YFSETQ. CDR3 length equals 16 residues. In DNA form, the CDR3 reads TGCGCCAGCAGCTTGGGACTAGCGGGAGTACGGGATGAGCAGTTCTTC. Translated: CASSLGLAGVRDEQFF. The variable domain in full, completed from reference TRBV5-1 and TRBJ2-1, reads KAGVTQTPRYLIKTRGQQVTLSCSPISGHRSVSWYQQTPGQGLQFLFEYFSETQRNKGNFPGRFSGRQFSNSRSEMNVSTLELGDSALYLCASSLGLAGVRDEQFFGPGTRLTVL.

This clonotype was found a few times. This rearrangement joins TRBV6-6 to TRBJ1-1; D remains unclear. The germline V and J ends were trimmed by 0 bases and 1 base, with 15 bases remaining between them. CDR3 length: 17 residues. CDR1 MNHNY and CDR2 SVGAGI come from the germline V gene (reference sequence). The CDR3 region has the DNA TGTGCCAGCAGTTACTCGACGCTAGGGCCCAGGAACACTGAAGCTTTCTTT. Translation: CASSYSTLGPRNTEAFF.

The chain has TRBV5-1 and TRBJ2-3; 10 bases map to TRBD1. Germline CDR1 SGHRS, CDR2 YFSETQ. J lost 0 bases, V lost 4 bases, and 5 bases had no gene match. This CDR3 is built from 16 residues. The CDR3 sequence is CASSPGQGPSTDTQYF. The CDR3 nucleotides read TGCGCCAGCAGCCCGGGACAGGGGCCTAGCACAGATACGCAGTATTTT.

The gene calls are TRBV10-3 and TRBJ2-2; D might be TRBD1 (6 bases). The CDR3 is 13 residues long. The germline V gene encodes CDR1 ENHRY and CDR2 SYGVKD. V lost 9 bases and J lost 1, with 9 bases in between. In nucleotides, the CDR3 is TGTGCCATATCGACAGGGAACACCGGGGAGCTGTTTTTT. Its translation: CAISTGNTGELFF.

The rearrangement joins TRBV20-1 to TRBJ2-5, with 16 bases that match TRBD2. The trim removed 1 base at V and 5 bases at J, leaving 19 bases unmatched. The germline V gene encodes CDR1 DFQATT and CDR2 SNEGSKA (reference sequence). The CDR3 length is 21 residues. CDR3 amino acids: CSARVLLSSGTSGGAKETQYF. CDR3 sequence (DNA): TGCAGTGCTAGAGTCCTCTTAAGCTCCGGGACTAGCGGGGGGGCCAAGGAGACCCAGTACTTC.

This clonotype turned up a few times. V is TRBV5-1 and J is TRBJ2-7, with D tentatively TRBD2 (5 bases). CDR3 length equals 14 residues. Germline-derived CDR1 and CDR2 are SGHRS and YFSETQ. V was clipped by 0 bases and J by 4 bases, with 11 bases between them. This CDR3 reads CASSLEGSGYEQYF. Here the CDR3 DNA reads TGCGCCAGCAGCTTGGAAGGGAGTGGGTACGAGCAGTACTTC.

V and J are TRBV12-3 or TRBV12-4 and TRBJ2-7, with 9 bases matching TRBD1. CDR3 size: 13 residues. With 4 bases clipped from V and 6 bases from J, the junction kept 4 bases outside the gene matches. The CDR3 region is CASSWGQGSEQYF. The CDR3 DNA sequence: TGTGCCAGCAGTTGGGGACAGGGTTCCGAGCAGTACTTC.

This clonotype has more than one count but fewer than ten. The V call is TRBV12-3 or TRBV12-4, the J call TRBJ2-7, with 9 bases matching TRBD1. J lost 5 bases, V lost 5 bases, and 13 bases had no gene match. The CDR3 is 16 amino acids. The DNA of the CDR3 is TGTGCCAGCAGTGGGGGACAGGGCGTCGTTGGGCACGAGCAGTACTTC. Translated, it gives CASSGGQGVVGHEQYF.

The chain is built from TRBV7-9 and TRBJ2-1, with 9 positions matching TRBD1. The junction had 17 bases not matched to a gene; V was cut back by 5 bases and J by 12 bases. CDR3 length: 16 amino acids. Germline-derived CDR1 and CDR2 are SEHNR and FQNEAQ (reference sequence). The CDR3, as DNA: TGTGCCAGCAGCCCCTCTGGCAGGAGGGACAGGGACGGGCAGTTCTTC. Translating gives CASSPSGRRDRDGQFF.

The chain links TRBV5-1 to TRBJ1-4, with a possible D match to TRBD1 (6 bases). Trimming took off 4 bases at V and 0 bases at J, with 19 bases between the two ends. CDR1 and CDR2 (germline): SGHRS, YFSETQ. CDR3 length: 18 amino acids. In DNA, the CDR3 is TGCGCCAGCAGCCCCCGACAGGCCGGAACTTCAACTAATGAAAAACTGTTTTTT. It yields the protein CASSPRQAGTSTNEKLFF.

A few counts support this clonotype. The chain recombines TRBV5-6 with TRBJ2-7; D gene unclear. V was clipped by 2 bases and J by 6 bases, with 12 bases between them. This CDR3 spans 13 amino acids. Germline-derived CDR1 and CDR2 are SGHDT and YYEEEE. The CDR3 loop reads CASSFLPTGEQYF. CDR3 sequence (DNA): TGTGCCAGCAGCTTCCTCCCGACTGGCGAGCAGTACTTC.

V is TRBV7-3 and J is TRBJ1-3, with D tentatively TRBD1 (5 bases). The V and J ends lost 1 base and 8 bases respectively, with 12 bases between them. Germline lookup yields CDR1 SGHTA and CDR2 FQGTGA. This CDR3 comprises 14 residues. The CDR3 DNA is TGTGCCAGCAGCTTAAACGGGGCGGGCGACACCATATATTTT. Translation: CASSLNGAGDTIYF.

The V and J genes are TRBV9 and TRBJ2-7, with 8 bases lining up with TRBD1. This CDR3 has 15 amino acids. CDR1 is SGDLS, CDR2 YYNGEE, per germline. V was clipped by 1 base and J by 5 bases; unmatched bases: 8. The chain's CDR3 is CASSVQGARRDEQYF. In DNA form, the CDR3 reads TGTGCCAGCAGCGTACAGGGGGCGCGGAGGGACGAGCAGTACTTC.

V is TRBV5-5 and J is TRBJ2-7; D not resolved. CDR3 length: 13 amino acids. Trimming left V 1 base short and J 0 bases short, with 5 bases between. Germline V gives CDR1 SGHKS, CDR2 YYEKEE (reference sequence). CDR3 bases: TGTGCCAGCAGCTTGTGGAGCTCCTACGAGCAGTACTTC. As protein: CASSLWSSYEQYF.

The sample holds a few counts of this clonotype. V and J are TRBV5-6 and TRBJ1-1; 11 bases are shared with TRBD1. V lost 4 bases to trimming and J lost 4 bases; unmatched junction nucleotides: 15. The CDR3 loop spans 18 amino acids. CDR1 SGHDT and CDR2 YYEEEE come from the germline V gene. The CDR3 reads CASSPRTGGIPGSTEAFF. The CDR3, as DNA: TGTGCCAGCAGCCCGAGGACAGGGGGCATTCCCGGGAGCACTGAAGCTTTCTTT.

This clonotype was counted a few times. The genes are TRBV5-1 and TRBJ2-5; no reliable D call. CDR1 is SGHRS, CDR2 YFSETQ, per germline. V gave up 0 bases and J gave up 5 bases, with 14 bases separating them. The CDR3 has 15 residues. CDR3 residues: CASSLAAAGMETQYF. The CDR3 bases are TGCGCCAGCAGCTTGGCGGCAGCCGGTATGGAGACCCAGTACTTC.

This clonotype was detected ten times or more. The rearrangement links TRBV5-4 to TRBJ1-4; 7 bases fit TRBD1. CDR3 length: 16 amino acids. The trim removed 4 bases at V and 3 bases at J, leaving 9 bases unmatched. Germline values: CDR1 SGHNT, CDR2 YYREEE (reference sequence). The CDR3 nucleotides read TGTGCCAGCAGCCTGACGACAGGGCGGCCTAATGAAAAACTGTTTTTT. It is translated as CASSLTTGRPNEKLFF.

The chain links TRBV4-3 to TRBJ2-7; the match to TRBD2 covers 9 bases. This CDR3 is built from 17 residues. V lost 0 bases, J lost 2 bases, and 8 bases stayed unmatched. Germline V gene data show CDR1 as LGHNA and CDR2 as YSLEER. The CDR3 sequence: CASSQERSSGATYEQYF. The CDR3 coding sequence is TGCGCCAGCAGCCAAGAGAGATCTAGCGGGGCGACCTACGAGCAGTACTTC.